This T cell receptor (beta chain) was sequenced for a study of blood T cells in healthy people across ages. As for the study in general: Capturing about one barcoded beta molecule per two T cells was achieved by template switching. Study-level points and caveats: A roughly linear fall in TCR beta diversity per million T cells was seen with increasing age. Unsorted PBMCs prevented conclusive naive versus antigen-experienced comparison.

J gave up 9 bases and V 1 base, and 10 bases lay outside the gene matches. Germline CDR1 reads LGHDT; CDR2 reads YNNKEL (reference sequence). CDR3 size: 15 residues. Each donor was a healthy Caucasian individual from Russia, aged roughly 6 to 100. Primers used in a second PCR of roughly 7 to 12 cycles were a sample-barcoded 5' primer and a J-beta primer mix. TCRdb re-derived calls from the 5' RACE reads in MiXCR, one entry per CDR3 protein. The top ten clones hold about 20% of a sample with hundreds of thousands of distinct CDR3 sequences, roughly 44% of them seen once. For this clonotype: Its antigen is currently unknown.

Material for sequencing was blood. The V gene is TRBV3-1, the J gene TRBJ2-3; TRBD1 aligns across 7 bases. The receptor comes from a woman aged 55-70 years in good health. CDR3 sequence (DNA): TGTGCCAGCAGCCAAGGACGAACGACAGGGATCACGCAGTATTTT. This gives the protein CASSQGRTTGITQYF.